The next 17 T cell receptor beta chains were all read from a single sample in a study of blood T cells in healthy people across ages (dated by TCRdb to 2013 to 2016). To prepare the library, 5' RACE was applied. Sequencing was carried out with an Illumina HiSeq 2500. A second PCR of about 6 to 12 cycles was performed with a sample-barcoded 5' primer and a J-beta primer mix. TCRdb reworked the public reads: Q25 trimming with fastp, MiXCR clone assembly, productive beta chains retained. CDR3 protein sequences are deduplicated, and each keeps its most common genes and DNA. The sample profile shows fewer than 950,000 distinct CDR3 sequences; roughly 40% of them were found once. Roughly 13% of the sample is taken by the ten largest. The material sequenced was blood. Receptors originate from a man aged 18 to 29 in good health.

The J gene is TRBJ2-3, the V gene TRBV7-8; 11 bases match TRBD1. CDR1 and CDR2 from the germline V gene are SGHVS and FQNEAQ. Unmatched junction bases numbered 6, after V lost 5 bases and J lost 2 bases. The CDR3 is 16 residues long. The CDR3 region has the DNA TGTGCCAGCAGCCACGGACAGGGGGCTTTCACAGATACGCAGTATTTT. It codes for CASSHGQGAFTDTQYF.

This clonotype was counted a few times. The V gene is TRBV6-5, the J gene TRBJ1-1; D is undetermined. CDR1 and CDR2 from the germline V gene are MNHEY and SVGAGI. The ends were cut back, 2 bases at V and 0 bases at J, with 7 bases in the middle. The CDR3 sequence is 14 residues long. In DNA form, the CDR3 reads TGTGCCAGCAGTTACGGGATTATGAACACTGAAGCTTTCTTT. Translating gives CASSYGIMNTEAFF.

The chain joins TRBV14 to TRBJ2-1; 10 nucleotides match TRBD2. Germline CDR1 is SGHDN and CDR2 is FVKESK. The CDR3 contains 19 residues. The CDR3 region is CEKEQIGLVVASGGNEQFF. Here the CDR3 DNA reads TGTGAGAAAGAACAAATAGGGTTGGTCGTGGCTAGCGGGGGCAATGAGCAGTTCTTC.

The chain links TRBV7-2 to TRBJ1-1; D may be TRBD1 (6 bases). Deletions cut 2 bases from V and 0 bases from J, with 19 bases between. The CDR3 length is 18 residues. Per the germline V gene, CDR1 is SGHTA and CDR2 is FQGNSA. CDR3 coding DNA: TGTGCCAGCAGCTTATTTGGTATCGGGGGGCTACTGAACACTGAAGCTTTCTTT. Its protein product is CASSLFGIGGLLNTEAFF.

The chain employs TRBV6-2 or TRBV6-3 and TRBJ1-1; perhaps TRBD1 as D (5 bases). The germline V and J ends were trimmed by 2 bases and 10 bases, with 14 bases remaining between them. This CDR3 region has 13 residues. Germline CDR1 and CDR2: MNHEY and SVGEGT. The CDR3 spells CASSYLGTRPAFF. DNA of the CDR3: TGTGCCAGCAGTTACCTGGGGACCCGGCCAGCTTTCTTT.

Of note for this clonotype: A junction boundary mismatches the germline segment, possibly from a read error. The CDR3 DNA reads TGTGCCAGCGGCACCGGGGACGACCCGTACCAAGAGACTCAGTACTTC. Translation: CASGTGDDPYQETQYF. This sequence joins TRBV12-3 or TRBV12-4 and TRBJ2-5; D assignment may be TRBD1 or TRBD2 (5 bases each). This CDR3 contains 16 residues.

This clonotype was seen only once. The CDR3 bases are TGTGCCAGCAGTTTTGTAGCTCCGCATGAGCAGTACTTC. Translated: CASSFVAPHEQYF. The chain is built from TRBV27 and TRBJ2-7; D ambiguous. Germline lookup yields CDR1 MNHEY and CDR2 SMNVEV (reference sequence). The CDR3 length is 13 residues. Deletions cut 3 bases from V and 7 bases from J, with 13 bases between.

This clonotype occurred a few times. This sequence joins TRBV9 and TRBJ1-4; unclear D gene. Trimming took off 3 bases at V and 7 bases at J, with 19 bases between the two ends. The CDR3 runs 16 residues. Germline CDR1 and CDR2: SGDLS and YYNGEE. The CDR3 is CASSASGQVGGEKLFF. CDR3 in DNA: TGTGCCAGCAGCGCCTCGGGCCAGGTCGGTGGTGAAAAACTGTTTTTT.

CDR3 sequence reads: CASSWGTGVSYEQYF. CDR3 in DNA: TGTGCCAGCAGCTGGGGGACAGGGGTATCCTACGAGCAGTACTTC. V is TRBV5-5 and J is TRBJ2-7, with 10 nucleotides matching TRBD1. The CDR3 length is 15 residues. After removal of 3 bases from V and 1 base from J, the junction contained 4 bases not matched to a gene. From germline, CDR1 is SGHKS and CDR2 YYEKEE (reference sequence).

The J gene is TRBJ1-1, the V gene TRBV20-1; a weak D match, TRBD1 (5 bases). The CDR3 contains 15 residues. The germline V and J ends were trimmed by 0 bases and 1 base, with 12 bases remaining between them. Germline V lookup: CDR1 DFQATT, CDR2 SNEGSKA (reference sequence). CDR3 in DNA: TGCAGTGCTAGAGATCCCAACAGGCGGAACACTGAAGCTTTCTTT. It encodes CSARDPNRRNTEAFF.

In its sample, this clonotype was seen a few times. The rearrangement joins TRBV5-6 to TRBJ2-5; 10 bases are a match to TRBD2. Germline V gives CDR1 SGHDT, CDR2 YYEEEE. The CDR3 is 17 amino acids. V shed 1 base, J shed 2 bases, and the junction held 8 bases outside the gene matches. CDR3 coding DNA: TGTGCCAGCAGCTTGAATAGCGGGGGGCACCTTCAAGAGACCCAGTACTTC. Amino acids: CASSLNSGGHLQETQYF.

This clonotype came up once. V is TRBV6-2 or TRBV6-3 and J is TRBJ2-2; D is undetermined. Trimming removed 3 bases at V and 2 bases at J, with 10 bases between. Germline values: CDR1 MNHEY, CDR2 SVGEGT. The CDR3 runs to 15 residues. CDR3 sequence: CASSYPLLNTGELFF. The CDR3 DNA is TGTGCCAGCAGTTATCCCTTACTTAACACCGGGGAGCTGTTTTTT.

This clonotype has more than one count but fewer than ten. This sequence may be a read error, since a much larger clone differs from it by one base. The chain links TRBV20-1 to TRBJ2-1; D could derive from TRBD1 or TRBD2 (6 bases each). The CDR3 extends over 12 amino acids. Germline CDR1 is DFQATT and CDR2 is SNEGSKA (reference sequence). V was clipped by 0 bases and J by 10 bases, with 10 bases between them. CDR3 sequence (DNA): TGCAGTGCTAGAGAAGGGGGGTACGAGCAGTTCTTC. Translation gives CSAREGGYEQFF.

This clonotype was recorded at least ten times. CDR3 coding DNA: TGTGCCATCAGTCTACAGAGCTCCTACGAGCAGTACTTC. Translated: CAISLQSSYEQYF. This sequence joins TRBV10-3 and TRBJ2-7; D is ambiguous. The ends were cut back, 5 bases at V and 0 bases at J, with 8 bases in the middle. CDR3 length equals 13 residues. Per germline, CDR1 ENHRY and CDR2 SYGVKD.

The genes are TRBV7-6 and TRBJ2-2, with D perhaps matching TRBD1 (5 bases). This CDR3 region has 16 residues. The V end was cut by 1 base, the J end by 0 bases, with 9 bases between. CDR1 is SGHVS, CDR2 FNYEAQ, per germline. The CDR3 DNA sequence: TGTGCCAGCAGCTTAGGTCCAGGGTCGAACACCGGGGAGCTGTTTTTT. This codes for CASSLGPGSNTGELFF.

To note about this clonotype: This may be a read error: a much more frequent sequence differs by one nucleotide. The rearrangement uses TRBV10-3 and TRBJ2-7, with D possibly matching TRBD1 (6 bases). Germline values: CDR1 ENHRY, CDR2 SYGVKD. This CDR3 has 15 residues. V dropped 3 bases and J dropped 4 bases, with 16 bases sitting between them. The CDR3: CAISDVLGTSYEQYF. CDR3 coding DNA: TGTGCCATCAGTGATGTTCTCGGGACAAGTTACGAGCAGTACTTC.

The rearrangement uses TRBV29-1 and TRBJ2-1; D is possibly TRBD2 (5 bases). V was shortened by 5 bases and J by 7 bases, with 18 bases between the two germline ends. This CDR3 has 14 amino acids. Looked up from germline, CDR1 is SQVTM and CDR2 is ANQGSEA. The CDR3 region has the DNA TGCAGCGTTTGGGGAGCCGGTGCCCAGAATGAGCAGTTCTTC. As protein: CSVWGAGAQNEQFF.